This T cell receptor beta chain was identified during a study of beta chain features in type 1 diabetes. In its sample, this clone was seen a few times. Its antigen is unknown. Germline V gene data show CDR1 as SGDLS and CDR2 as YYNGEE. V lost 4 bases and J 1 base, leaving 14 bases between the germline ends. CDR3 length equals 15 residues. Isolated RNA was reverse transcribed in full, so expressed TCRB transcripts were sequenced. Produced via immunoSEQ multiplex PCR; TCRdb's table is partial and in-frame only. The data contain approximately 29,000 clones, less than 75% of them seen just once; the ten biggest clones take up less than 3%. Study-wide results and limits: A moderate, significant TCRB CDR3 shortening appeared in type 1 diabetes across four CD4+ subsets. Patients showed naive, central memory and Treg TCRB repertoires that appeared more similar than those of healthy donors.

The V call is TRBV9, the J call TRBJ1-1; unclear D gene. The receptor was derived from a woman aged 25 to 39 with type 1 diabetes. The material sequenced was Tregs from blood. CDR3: CASSLRVGSNTEAFF. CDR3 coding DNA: TGTGCCAGCAGCTTACGGGTCGGGTCGAACACTGAAGCTTTCTTT.